This TCR beta chain was sequenced in a study of blood T cell repertoires in COVID-19. Study in general: Samples came from the United States, Italy and Spain, spanning acute and convalescent COVID-19. The analysed material was cDNA or gDNA that came from T cells, B-cell-depleted T cells, or PBMCs.

TCRdb's copy holds only in-frame clones and misses some; the assay was immunoSEQ multiplex PCR. The sample lists 150,000 to 200,000 clones, around 87% occurring once. The source is a man aged 45-65 years with acute or convalescent COVID-19. The specimen sequenced was peripheral blood.

CDR3: CASSLRNYGYTF. The CDR3 coding sequence is TGCGCCAGCAGTCTCAGGAACTATGGCTACACCTTC. The chain has TRBV23-1 and TRBJ1-2; D remains ambiguous. Being an ORF, TRBV23-1 has a function that is uncertain. The V gene lost 4 bases and the J gene lost 2 bases, with 5 bases spanning the gap. The CDR3 has 12 residues.